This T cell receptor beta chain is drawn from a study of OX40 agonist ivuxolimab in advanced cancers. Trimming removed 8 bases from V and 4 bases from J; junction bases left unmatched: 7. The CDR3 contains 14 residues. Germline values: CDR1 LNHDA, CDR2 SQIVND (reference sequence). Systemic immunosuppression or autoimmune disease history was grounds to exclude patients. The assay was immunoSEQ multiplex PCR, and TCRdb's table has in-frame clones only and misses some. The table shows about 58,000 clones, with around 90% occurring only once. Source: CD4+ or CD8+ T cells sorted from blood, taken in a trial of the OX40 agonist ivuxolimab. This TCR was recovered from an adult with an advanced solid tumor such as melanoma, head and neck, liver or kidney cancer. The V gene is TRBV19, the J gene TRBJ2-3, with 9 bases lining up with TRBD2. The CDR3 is CASGGRAGADTQYF. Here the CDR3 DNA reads TGTGCCAGTGGCGGGAGGGCCGGGGCAGATACGCAGTATTTT.